Listed below are T cell receptor beta chains from one sample, sequenced in a study of cytomegalovirus exposure and HLA in healthy donors. The data were produced by immunoSEQ multiplex PCR, yet TCRdb's version contains in-frame clones alone and is incomplete. This table has around 190,000 clones, around 83% appearing once. Material for sequencing was PBMCs. These receptor sequences come from a man in his forties in good health and CMV-seropositive. CDR3s include the opening cysteine and the closing phenylalanine or tryptophan. Each record gives: D gene, J gene, clone size, V gene, CDR3 DNA, CDR3 protein. A D gene is named only where the DNA matches it firmly. Clone size, where shown, is once, few, many, or a class for clones that have expanded.

- TRBJ1-5 - TRBV15 TGTGCCACCAGCAGAGTAATGCCAGGCAATCAGCCCCAGCATTTT CATSRVMPGNQPQHF
- TRBJ2-1 once TRBV12-5 TGTGCTAGTGGTCAGACAGGATACAATGAGCAGTTCTTC CASGQTGYNEQFF
TRBD1 TRBJ2-4 - TRBV29-1 TGCAGCGTTGGGGTGACAGGGCCCGGGGACATTCAGTACTTC CSVGVTGPGDIQYF
- TRBJ2-3 - TRBV9 TGTGCCAGCGGTCGATCAGGACTTGATACGCAGTATTTT CASGRSGLDTQYF
- TRBJ1-5 few TRBV15 TGTGCCACCAGCAGGGACATGGGGCGGAATCAGCCCCAGCATTTT CATSRDMGRNQPQHF
- TRBJ2-7 many TRBV2 TGTGCCAGCTTCTTAGGACTCGAGCAGTACTTC CASFLGLEQYF
TRBD2 TRBJ2-7 - TRBV27 TGTGCCAGCAGTTTATCGCCCCAGGGAGGGATCGAGCAGTACTTC CASSLSPQGGIEQYF
- TRBJ2-1 - TRBV30 TGTGCCTGGCATGGCGGGGAGAGATACAATGAGCAGTTCTTC CAWHGGERYNEQFF
- TRBJ2-1 once TRBV11-1 TGTGCCAGCAGCGGAGATCAGGGAAGTTTAAGTGAGCAGTTCTTC CASSGDQGSLSEQFF
TRBD1 TRBJ1-4 - TRBV5-1 TGCGCCAGCAGCTTAAGCCCGACAGGGACTGACCCAACTAATGAAAAACTGTTTTTT CASSLSPTGTDPTNEKLFF
TRBD2 TRBJ2-1 - TRBV9 TGTGCCAGCAGCCTAGAACTAGCGGGAGCCGCGAGTGGCAATGAGCAGTTCTTC CASSLELAGAASGNEQFF
- TRBJ2-5 - TRBV28 TGTGCCAGCAGTCGCGGAGAGACCCAGTACTTC CASSRGETQYF
- TRBJ1-1 - TRBV10-3 TGTGCCACCAGGGCCTTTGGGGGGGACACTGAAGCTTTCTTT CATRAFGGDTEAFF
- TRBJ2-1 - TRBV7-8 TGTGCCAGCAGCTTAGTAGCGGCCGCCACCTCCTACAATGAGCAGTTCTTC CASSLVAAATSYNEQFF
TRBD2 TRBJ2-7 - TRBV29-1 TGCAGCGTTCGGGACTATAGGGAGCAGTACTTC CSVRDYREQYF
TRBD1 TRBJ2-5 - TRBV5-1 TGCGCCAGCAGGATGACAGGGGGGGAGACCCAGTACTTC CASRMTGGETQYF
- TRBJ1-2 - TRBV6-5 TGTGCCAGCAGATCCTACCGGTATGGCTACACCTTC CASRSYRYGYTF
- TRBJ2-1 - TRBV5-1 TGCGCCAGCAGCTTGGTTTTGTCTAGCGATGACGATGAGCAGTTCTTC CASSLVLSSDDDEQFF
TRBD1 TRBJ1-2 - TRBV18 TGTGCCAGCTCACGGGACAGGGGAACCTGGAACGAGGGCTACACCTTC CASSRDRGTWNEGYTF
- TRBJ1-2 - TRBV6-1 TGTGCCAGCAGTGAGGGGGGGAACTATGGCTACACCTTC CASSEGGNYGYTF
TRBD1 TRBJ1-2 - TRBV5-1 TGCGCCAGCAGCTTGTCGGCGGTGGGACAGGCCCTCGGGGTATATGGCTACACCTTC CASSLSAVGQALGVYGYTF
- TRBJ2-1 - TRBV6-1 TGTGCCAGCAGTCTGGGACTCCCTAATGAGCAGTTCTTC CASSLGLPNEQFF
TRBD1 TRBJ1-5 once TRBV7-9 TGTGCCAGCAGCGGAACAGGGGGGATTGGGGGTCAGCCCCAGCATTTT CASSGTGGIGGQPQHF
TRBD1 TRBJ1-3 - TRBV9 TGTGCCAGCAGCGTAGTTGGGACAGGGGGTGGAGGAAACACCATATATTTT CASSVVGTGGGGNTIYF
- TRBJ1-1 once TRBV4-2 TGTGCCAGCAGCCAAGTTGACAGGCCAATTTATTCTGAAGCTTTCTTT CASSQVDRPIYSEAFF
- TRBJ2-7 - TRBV25-1 TGTGCCAGTGCTAGACTGGGCGAGCAGTACTTC CASARLGEQYF
TRBD1 TRBJ1-1 - TRBV5-6 TGTGCCAGCAGCTTGCGAGACAGGGGTCAACCCACTTACACTGAAGCTTTCTTT CASSLRDRGQPTYTEAFF
TRBD2 TRBJ2-7 few TRBV18 TGTGCCAGCTCACTAACGACTAGCGGCTCTTTCTCCTACGAGCAGTACTTC CASSLTTSGSFSYEQYF
- TRBJ1-5 - TRBV5-6 TGTGCCAGCAGCCTGGCTCCGGATCAGCCCCAGCATTTT CASSLAPDQPQHF
TRBD2 TRBJ2-7 few TRBV4-2 TGTGCCAGCAGCCCCGTCCTAGCGGGAGGGTCTATCGGCCACGAGCAGTACTTC CASSPVLAGGSIGHEQYF
TRBD1 TRBJ2-7 - TRBV5-4 TGTGCCAGCAGCGGGACAGCCACCTACGAGCAGTACTTC CASSGTATYEQYF
TRBD1 TRBJ2-1 - TRBV4-1 TGCGCCAGCAGCCAAGCCGACAGGGTTAGTGAGCAGTTCTTC CASSQADRVSEQFF
- TRBJ2-5 once TRBV7-6 TGTGCCAGCAGCTTAGTGGGCGGAGGGCAGGGACAAGAGACCCAGTACTTC CASSLVGGGQGQETQYF
TRBD2 TRBJ2-3 - TRBV18 TGTGCCAGCTCACCAGGAGCGGGAGGTGGCACAGATACGCAGTATTTT CASSPGAGGGTDTQYF
TRBD2 TRBJ2-2 - TRBV13 TGTGCCAGCAGCTTATTTCGACTAGCGTCGAACACCGGGGAGCTGTTTTTT CASSLFRLASNTGELFF
- TRBJ1-5 once TRBV6-6 TGTGCCAGCAGCCACGGGACTGTGAATAATCAGCCCCAGCATTTT CASSHGTVNNQPQHF
TRBD2 TRBJ2-1 once TRBV5-1 TGCGCCAGCAGCAGGGGACTAGCGGGAGAAATAGAGTTCTTC CASSRGLAGEIEFF
TRBD2 TRBJ2-3 once TRBV6-5 TGTGCCAGCAGGGGACTTAGCGGGAGCACAGATACGCAGTATTTT CASRGLSGSTDTQYF
- TRBJ2-7 - TRBV9 TGTGCCAGCAGCGTAGGGCAGGGGCCCTACGAGCAGTACTTC CASSVGQGPYEQYF
TRBD1 TRBJ1-2 - TRBV7-2 TGTGCCAGCAGCGTAACAGGGGGCTCTGGCTACACCTTC CASSVTGGSGYTF
- TRBJ1-2 - TRBV2 TGTGCCAGCAATCTCGAGCCTAACTATGGCTACACCTTC CASNLEPNYGYTF
TRBD1 TRBJ2-7 - TRBV2 TGTGCCAGCATGAGGGACAGAAAGCAGTACTTC CASMRDRKQYF
- TRBJ1-1 - TRBV4-3 TGCGCCAGCAGCCAGGCAGGGGTCTACACTGAAGCTTTCTTT CASSQAGVYTEAFF
- TRBJ1-5 - TRBV7-8 TGTGCCAGCAGCTTAGCGGACCGGGGGTTCAATCAGCCCCAGCATTTT CASSLADRGFNQPQHF
TRBD1 TRBJ1-4 - TRBV5-1 TGCGCCAGCAGCGTGACAGGGTCGGGTGAAAAACTGTTTTTT CASSVTGSGEKLFF
- TRBJ2-1 - TRBV5-1 TGCGCCAGCAGCCAACAGGCCAACTCCTACAATGAGCAGTTCTTC CASSQQANSYNEQFF
- TRBJ2-3 - TRBV18 TGTGCCAGCTCACGAGGACAGACCGCTAGCACAGATACGCAGTATTTT CASSRGQTASTDTQYF
- TRBJ1-2 - TRBV2 TGTGCCAGCAGGGAGGGGACGAACTATGGCTACACCTTC CASREGTNYGYTF
- TRBJ1-2 - TRBV28 TGTGCCAGCAGTTTACAGGGAGGATATGGCTACACCTTC CASSLQGGYGYTF
- TRBJ1-2 few TRBV6-6 TGTGCCAGCAGTTACTCGGAGGGAAATGGCTACACCTTC CASSYSEGNGYTF
- TRBJ1-1 - TRBV2 TGTGCCAGCAGTGAGGAGACAGGCCGCCTTAGGAACACTGAAGCTTTCTTT CASSEETGRLRNTEAFF
TRBD2 TRBJ2-2 - TRBV5-4 TGTGCCAGCAGCTTGACTAGCGGGAGGGTGAGCACCGGGGAGCTGTTTTTT CASSLTSGRVSTGELFF
- TRBJ2-6 once TRBV19 TGTGCCAGTAGTATAGGGGAGGGGGCCAACGTCCTGACTTTC CASSIGEGANVLTF
TRBD2 TRBJ2-5 - TRBV5-4 TGTGCCAGCAGCACGGGACTAGCGGGAGGGCCTGGGGGGACCCAGTACTTC CASSTGLAGGPGGTQYF
- TRBJ1-6 - TRBV2 TGTGCCAGCAGTGAAGTGGCAGATAATTCACCCCTCCACTTT CASSEVADNSPLHF
- TRBJ1-4 few TRBV25-1 TGTGCCAGCAGTGAATTCGGTTCGCGTCATGAAAAACTGTTTTTT CASSEFGSRHEKLFF
- TRBJ2-5 - TRBV21-1 TGTGCCAGGTGGAAATACAGGGGACAGTACTTC CARWKYRGQYF
TRBD1 TRBJ2-7 once TRBV7-6 TGTGCCAGCAGCTTTCGGCTCCTGGGGGACAGGGGTCCTGGCTACGAGCAGTACTTC CASSFRLLGDRGPGYEQYF
- TRBJ2-7 - TRBV13 TGTGCCAGCAGCTTAGCAGGGGACTCCTACGAGCAGTACTTC CASSLAGDSYEQYF